This T cell receptor beta chain was found in a study of shared clonotypes between healthy human individuals. Across the study: Three CD4 naive, three CD4 memory, two CD8 naive and one CD8 memory plate were used per donor. Overall study results and limits: Relative to their counterparts shared across all four donors, non-shared clonotypes exhibited diminished generation probabilities.

The method was immunoSEQ multiplex PCR; TCRdb's version includes in-frame clones alone and lacks a portion of them. The table includes around 1,000,000 clones, 70% to 80% detected once. Only one count was recorded for this clone. Its antigen is not identified. Sequenced sample: memory CD4+ T cells from PBMCs. Subset reported: CD45RA-negative fraction. The receptor's source is a man aged 18 to 30 in good health. Some clones in this sample may be carry-over from other donors' samples.

CDR3 in DNA: TGTGCCTGGAGTGTAACGGGCGTCAATCAGCCCCAGCATTTT. Its protein is CAWSVTGVNQPQHF. The chain employs TRBV30 and TRBJ1-5, with unresolved D. Germline V CDR1 and CDR2: GTSNPN, SVGIG (reference sequence). Between the trimmed V and J ends, which lost 0 bases and 3 bases, there was a span of 9 bases. This CDR3 comprises 14 residues.